This T cell receptor beta chain was retrieved from a study of blood T cell repertoires in COVID-19. The CDR3 consists of 16 residues. Trimming left V 4 bases short and J 4 bases short, with 17 bases between. The germline gives CDR1 MDHEN, CDR2 SYDVKM. Profiling relied on immunoSEQ multiplex PCR, and the TCRdb table lists in-frame clones only, not all of them. The sample has approximately 280,000 clones, roughly 89% seen once; the top ten hold 1.5% to 2%. The sequence was obtained from a woman aged 55-69 years who had recovered from COVID-19. The sequenced sample consisted of PBMCs or T cells enriched from blood (not recorded which). The chain joins TRBV28 to TRBJ2-1; D possibly corresponds to TRBD2 (6 bases). Here the CDR3 DNA reads TGTGCCAGCAGTTCCCTAGCGTCCCGATCATACAATGAGCAGTTCTTC. It encodes CASSSLASRSYNEQFF.